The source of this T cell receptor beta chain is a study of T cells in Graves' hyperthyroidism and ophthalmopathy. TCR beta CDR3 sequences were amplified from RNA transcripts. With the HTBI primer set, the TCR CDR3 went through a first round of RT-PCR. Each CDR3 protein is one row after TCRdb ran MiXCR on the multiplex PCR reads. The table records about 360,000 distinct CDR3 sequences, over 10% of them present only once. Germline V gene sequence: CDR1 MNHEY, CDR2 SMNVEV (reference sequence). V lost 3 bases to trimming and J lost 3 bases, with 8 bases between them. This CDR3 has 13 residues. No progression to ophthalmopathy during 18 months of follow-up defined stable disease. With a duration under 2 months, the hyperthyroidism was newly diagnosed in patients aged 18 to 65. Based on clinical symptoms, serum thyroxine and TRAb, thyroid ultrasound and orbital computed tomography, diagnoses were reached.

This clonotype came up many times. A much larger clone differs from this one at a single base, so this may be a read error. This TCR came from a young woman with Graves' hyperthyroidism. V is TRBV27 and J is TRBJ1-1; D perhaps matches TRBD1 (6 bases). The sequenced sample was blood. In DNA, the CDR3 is TGTGCCAGCAGTTTTACAGGGTACACTGAAGCTTTCTTT. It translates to CASSFTGYTEAFF.